Shown below are 12 T cell receptor beta chains from a single sample sequenced in a study of shared clonotypes between healthy human individuals. TCRdb's table, derived via immunoSEQ multiplex PCR, lists solely in-frame clones and lacks some. The table lists 1,400,000 or so clones, just under 99% of them singletons. Sequenced sample: naive CD4+ T cells sorted from blood. Subset noted: CD45RA+ positively selected. Source of these receptors: a man aged 25-40 years in good health.

The rearrangement joins TRBV6-5 to TRBJ1-4, with D perhaps matching TRBD1 (5 bases). Trimming took off 2 bases at V and 3 bases at J, with 13 bases between the two ends. The CDR3 contains 16 residues. The germline V gene encodes CDR1 MNHEY and CDR2 SVGAGI. The chain's CDR3 is CASSYRGVSSNEKLFF. Written as DNA, the CDR3 is TGTGCCAGCAGTTACAGGGGCGTCTCCTCTAATGAAAAACTGTTTTTT.

The V call is TRBV7-2, the J call TRBJ2-5; 8 nucleotides align to TRBD1. Germline CDR1 SGHTA, CDR2 FQGNSA. J gave up 4 bases and V 4 bases, and 8 bases lay outside the gene matches. This CDR3 region has 15 residues. The CDR3 loop reads CASSYTRDRIETQYF. Here the CDR3 DNA reads TGTGCCAGCAGCTATACCCGGGACAGGATAGAGACCCAGTACTTC.

This sequence joins TRBV7-2 and TRBJ1-2; TRBD1 agrees at 9 bases. The CDR3 is 17 amino acids. The germline V gene has CDR1 SGHTA and CDR2 FQGNSA. After removal of 2 bases from V and 4 bases from J, the junction contained 11 bases not matched to a gene. CDR3 in amino acids: CASSLRDRELAGYGYTF. The CDR3 coding sequence is TGTGCCAGCAGCTTAAGGGACAGGGAGCTTGCGGGCTATGGCTACACCTTC.

CDR3 in DNA: TGTGCCAGCAGCCGGAGCGGGCCTATCTACAATGAGCAGTTCTTC. As protein: CASSRSGPIYNEQFF. V is TRBV6-5 and J is TRBJ2-1, with D maybe TRBD2 (6 bases). V shed 6 bases and J shed 3 bases, with 15 bases lying between them. The CDR3 sequence is 15 residues long. Germline V gene data show CDR1 as MNHEY and CDR2 as SVGAGI.

The chain combines TRBV7-9 with TRBJ2-7; D may be TRBD2 (6 bases). Germline values: CDR1 SEHNR, CDR2 FQNEAQ (reference sequence). V was cut by 3 bases and J by 9 bases, with 9 bases left in between. The CDR3 sequence is 11 residues long. CDR3 residues: CASSLGGGQYF. In DNA, the CDR3 is TGTGCCAGCAGCTTGGGGGGAGGGCAGTACTTC.

The chain is built from TRBV15 and TRBJ1-4; TRBD1 matches 8 bases. Germline V CDR1 and CDR2: LNHNV, YYDKDF (reference sequence). CDR3 length: 15 residues. V was pared by 8 bases and J by 8 bases, with 13 bases of the junction left unmatched. The CDR3, as DNA: TGTGCCACCCATAAACCAGCAGGGGGCGAAGAAAAACTGTTTTTT. Translated, it gives CATHKPAGGEEKLFF.

This chain connects TRBV5-1 to TRBJ2-7; D remains unclear. V lost 2 bases and J lost 2, with 14 bases in between. Germline V CDR1 and CDR2: SGHRS, YFSETQ. The CDR3 has 15 residues. Here the CDR3 reads CASSFRASNPYEQYF. Here the CDR3 DNA reads TGCGCCAGCAGCTTCCGCGCGTCGAACCCCTACGAGCAGTACTTC.

The chain has TRBV18 and TRBJ1-4; TRBD1 matches 7 bases. This CDR3 contains 14 residues. Germline V gene data show CDR1 as KGHSH and CDR2 as LQKENI. Trimming cost V 6 bases and J 6 bases; bases outside gene matches: 7. CDR3 loop: CASSPGTEHEKLFF. CDR3 DNA sequence: TGTGCCAGCTCGCCCGGGACAGAACATGAAAAACTGTTTTTT. The whole variable domain, remainder taken from reference TRBV18 and TRBJ1-4, is NAGVMQNPRHLVRRRGQEARLRCSPMKGHSHVYWYRQLPEEGLKFMVYLQKENIIDESGMPKERFSAEFPKEGPSILRIQQVVRGDSAAYFCASSPGTEHEKLFFGSGTQLSVL.

The rearrangement uses TRBV11-2 and TRBJ2-7; TRBD2 matches 7 bases. V gave up 1 base and J gave up 3 bases; unmatched junction bases: 9. The germline V gene has CDR1 SGHAT and CDR2 FQNNGV. The CDR3 covers 16 residues. The CDR3: CASSLAGTTLHYEQYF. CDR3 sequence (DNA): TGTGCCAGCAGCTTAGCTGGGACTACCCTCCACTACGAGCAGTACTTC. The variable domain in full, with the rest retrieved from reference TRBV11-2 and TRBJ2-7, is EAGVAQSPRYKIIEKRQSVAFWCNPISGHATLYWYQQILGQGPKLLIQFQNNGVVDDSQLPKDRFSAERLKGVDSTLKIQPAKLEDSAVYLCASSLAGTTLHYEQYFGPGTRLTVT.

The chain links TRBV11-2 to TRBJ2-7; D might be TRBD1 or TRBD2, each matching 6 bases. With 4 bases removed from V and 3 bases from J, the gap between germline ends came to 16 bases. Germline-derived CDR1 and CDR2 are SGHAT and FQNNGV. The CDR3 loop spans 15 amino acids. CDR3: CASSSYGGLHYEQYF. The DNA for the CDR3 is TGTGCCAGCAGCTCTTACGGGGGCCTCCACTACGAGCAGTACTTC.

The chain is built from TRBV7-2 and TRBJ1-4; possible D gene TRBD1, 5 bases. Trimming removed 4 bases from V and 7 bases from J, with 13 bases in between. CDR3 size: 14 residues. CDR1 is SGHTA and CDR2 is FQGNSA in the germline V gene. The CDR3 loop reads CASSSDRAAEKLFF. In DNA, the CDR3 is TGTGCCAGCAGCTCAGACAGAGCAGCTGAAAAACTGTTTTTT.

This chain joins TRBV10-3 and TRBJ2-3, with 7 bases that match TRBD1. The CDR3 totals 16 residues. V was pared by 5 bases and J by 5 bases, with 13 bases of the junction left unmatched. The germline V gene encodes CDR1 ENHRY and CDR2 SYGVKD. The CDR3: CAISPPGRGGEDTQYF. CDR3 bases: TGTGCCATCAGTCCCCCCGGCAGAGGGGGCGAAGATACGCAGTATTTT.